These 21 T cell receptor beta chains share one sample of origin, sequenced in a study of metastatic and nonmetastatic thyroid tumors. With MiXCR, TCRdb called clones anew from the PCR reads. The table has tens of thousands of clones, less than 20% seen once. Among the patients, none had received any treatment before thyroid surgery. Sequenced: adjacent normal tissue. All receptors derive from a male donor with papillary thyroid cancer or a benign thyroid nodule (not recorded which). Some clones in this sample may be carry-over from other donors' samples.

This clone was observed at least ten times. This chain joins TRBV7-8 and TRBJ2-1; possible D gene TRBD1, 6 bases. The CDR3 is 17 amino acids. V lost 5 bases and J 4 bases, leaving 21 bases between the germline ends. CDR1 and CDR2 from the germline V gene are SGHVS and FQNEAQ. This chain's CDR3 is CASSPPRDINLYNEQFF. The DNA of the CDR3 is TGTGCCAGCAGCCCTCCCAGGGACATCAACCTGTACAATGAGCAGTTCTTC.

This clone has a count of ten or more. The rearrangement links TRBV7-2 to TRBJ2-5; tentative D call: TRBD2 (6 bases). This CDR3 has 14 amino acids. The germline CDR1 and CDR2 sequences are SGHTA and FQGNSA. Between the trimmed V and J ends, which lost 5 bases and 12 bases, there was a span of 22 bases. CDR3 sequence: CASSTGPSGRLKYF. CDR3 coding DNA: TGTGCCAGCAGCACCGGGCCCAGCGGGCGTCTTAAGTACTTC.

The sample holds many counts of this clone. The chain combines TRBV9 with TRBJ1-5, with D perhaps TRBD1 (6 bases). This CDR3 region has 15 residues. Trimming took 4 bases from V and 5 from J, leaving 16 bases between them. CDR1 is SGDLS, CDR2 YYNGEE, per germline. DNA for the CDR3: TGTGCCAGCAGCCGAGGGGGAGGGATACATCAGCCCCAGCATTTT. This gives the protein CASSRGGGIHQPQHF.

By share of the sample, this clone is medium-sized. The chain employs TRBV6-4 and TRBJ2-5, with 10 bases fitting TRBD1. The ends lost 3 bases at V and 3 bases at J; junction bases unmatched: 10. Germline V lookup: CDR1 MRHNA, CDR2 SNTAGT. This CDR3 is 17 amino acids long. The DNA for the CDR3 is TGTGCCAGCAGTGATCCCCCAGGACAGGGGGTTAAAGAGACCCAGTACTTC. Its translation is CASSDPPGQGVKETQYF.

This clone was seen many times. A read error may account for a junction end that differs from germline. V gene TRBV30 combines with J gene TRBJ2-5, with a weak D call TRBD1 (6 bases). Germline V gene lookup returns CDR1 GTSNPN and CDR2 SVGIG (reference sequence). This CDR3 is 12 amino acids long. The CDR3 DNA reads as TGTGTCTGGAGCCAGGGGATGGAGACCCAGTACTTC. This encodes CVWSQGMETQYF.

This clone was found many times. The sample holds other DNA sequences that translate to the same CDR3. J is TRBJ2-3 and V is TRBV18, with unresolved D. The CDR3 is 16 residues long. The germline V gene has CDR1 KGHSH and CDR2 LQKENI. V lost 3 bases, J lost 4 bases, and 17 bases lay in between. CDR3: CASSPTVGRLADTQYF. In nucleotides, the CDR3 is TGTGCCAGCTCACCCACGGTCGGCAGGTTGGCAGATACGCAGTATTTT. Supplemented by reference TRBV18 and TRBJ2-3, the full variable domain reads NAGVMQNPRHLVRRRGQEARLRCSPMKGHSHVYWYRQLPEEGLKFMVYLQKENIIDESGMPKERFSAEFPKEGPSILRIQQVVRGDSAAYFCASSPTVGRLADTQYFGPGTRLTVL.

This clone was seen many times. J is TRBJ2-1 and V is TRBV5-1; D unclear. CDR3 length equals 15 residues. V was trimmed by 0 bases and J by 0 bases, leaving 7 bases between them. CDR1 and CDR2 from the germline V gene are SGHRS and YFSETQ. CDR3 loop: CASSLEAGSYNEQFF. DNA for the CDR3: TGCGCCAGCAGCTTGGAAGCAGGCTCCTACAATGAGCAGTTCTTC.

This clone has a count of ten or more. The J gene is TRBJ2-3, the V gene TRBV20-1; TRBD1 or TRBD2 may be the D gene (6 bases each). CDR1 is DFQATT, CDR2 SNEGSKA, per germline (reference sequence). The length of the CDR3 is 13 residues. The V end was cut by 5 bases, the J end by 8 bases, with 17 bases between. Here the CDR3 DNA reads TGCAGTGCTTTCTCGGGGGCTGGCGTTACGCAGTATTTT. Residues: CSAFSGAGVTQYF.

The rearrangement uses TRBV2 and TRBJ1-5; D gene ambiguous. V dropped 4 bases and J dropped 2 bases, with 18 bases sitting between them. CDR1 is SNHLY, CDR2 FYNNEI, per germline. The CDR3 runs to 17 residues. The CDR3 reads CASSAQKTWMGNQPQHF. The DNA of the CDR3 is TGTGCCAGCAGTGCCCAAAAAACCTGGATGGGCAATCAGCCCCAGCATTTT.

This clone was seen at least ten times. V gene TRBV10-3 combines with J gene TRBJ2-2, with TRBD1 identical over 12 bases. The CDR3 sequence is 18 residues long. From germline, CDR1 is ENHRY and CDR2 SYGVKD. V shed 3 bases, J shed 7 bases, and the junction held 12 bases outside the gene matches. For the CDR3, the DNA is TGTGCCATCAGTGATAATCTGGGACAGGGGGCTTTAGGCGGGGAGCTGTTTTTT. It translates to CAISDNLGQGALGGELFF.

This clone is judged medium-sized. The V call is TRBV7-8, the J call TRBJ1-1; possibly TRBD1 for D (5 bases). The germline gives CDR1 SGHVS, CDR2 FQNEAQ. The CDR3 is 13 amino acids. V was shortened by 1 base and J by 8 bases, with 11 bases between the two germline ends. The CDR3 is CASSLGGGREAFF. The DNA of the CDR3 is TGTGCCAGCAGCTTAGGGGGCGGGAGGGAAGCTTTCTTT.

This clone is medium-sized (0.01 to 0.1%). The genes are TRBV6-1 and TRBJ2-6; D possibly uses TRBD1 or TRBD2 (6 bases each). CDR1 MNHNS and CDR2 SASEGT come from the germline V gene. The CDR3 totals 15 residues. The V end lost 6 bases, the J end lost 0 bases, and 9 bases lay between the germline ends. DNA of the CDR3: TGTGCCAGCAGGGAGGGGGGCTCTGGGGCCAACGTCCTGACTTTC. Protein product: CASREGGSGANVLTF.

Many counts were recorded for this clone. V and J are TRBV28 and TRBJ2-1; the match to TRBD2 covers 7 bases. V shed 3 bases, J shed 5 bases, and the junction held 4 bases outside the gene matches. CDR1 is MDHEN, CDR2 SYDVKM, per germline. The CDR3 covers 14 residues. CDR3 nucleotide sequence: TGTGCCAGCAGTTTGCTAGCGGACGACAATGAGCAGTTCTTC. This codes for CASSLLADDNEQFF.

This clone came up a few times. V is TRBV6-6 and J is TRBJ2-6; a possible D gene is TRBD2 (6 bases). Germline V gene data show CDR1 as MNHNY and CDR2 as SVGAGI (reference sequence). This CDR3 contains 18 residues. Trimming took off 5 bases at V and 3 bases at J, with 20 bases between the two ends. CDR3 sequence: CASSPMWGEFIGANVLTF. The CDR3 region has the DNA TGTGCCAGCAGTCCCATGTGGGGGGAGTTTATTGGGGCCAACGTCCTGACTTTC.

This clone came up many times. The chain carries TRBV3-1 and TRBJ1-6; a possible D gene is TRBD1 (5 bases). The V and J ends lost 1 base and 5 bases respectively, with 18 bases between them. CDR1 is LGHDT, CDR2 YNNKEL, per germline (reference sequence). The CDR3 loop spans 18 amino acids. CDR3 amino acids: CASSQGVGGTRHNSPLHF. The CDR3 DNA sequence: TGTGCCAGCAGCCAAGGGGTTGGGGGGACGCGCCATAATTCACCCCTCCACTTT.

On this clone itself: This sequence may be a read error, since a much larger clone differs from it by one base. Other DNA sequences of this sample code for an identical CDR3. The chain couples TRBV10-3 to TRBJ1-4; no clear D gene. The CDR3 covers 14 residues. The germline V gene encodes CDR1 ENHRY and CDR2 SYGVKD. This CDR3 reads CATSGQLAHEKLFF. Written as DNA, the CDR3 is TGTGCTACCAGTGGCCAACTGGCACATGAAAAACTGTTTTTT.

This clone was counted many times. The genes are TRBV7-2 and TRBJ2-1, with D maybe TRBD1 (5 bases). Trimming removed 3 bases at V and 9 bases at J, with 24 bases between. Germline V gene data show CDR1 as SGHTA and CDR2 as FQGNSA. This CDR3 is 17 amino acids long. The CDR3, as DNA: TGTGCCAGCAGCTTCCCTAGGGGTAGGGGTTCTTTTACTGAGCAGTTCTTC. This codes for CASSFPRGRGSFTEQFF.

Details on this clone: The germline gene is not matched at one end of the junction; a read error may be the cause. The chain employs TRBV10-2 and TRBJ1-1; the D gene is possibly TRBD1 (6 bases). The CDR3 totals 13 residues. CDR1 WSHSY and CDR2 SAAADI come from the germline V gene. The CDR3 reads CSSRTGTSTEAFF. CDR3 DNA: TGCTCCAGCAGAACCGGGACATCCACTGAAGCTTTCTTT.

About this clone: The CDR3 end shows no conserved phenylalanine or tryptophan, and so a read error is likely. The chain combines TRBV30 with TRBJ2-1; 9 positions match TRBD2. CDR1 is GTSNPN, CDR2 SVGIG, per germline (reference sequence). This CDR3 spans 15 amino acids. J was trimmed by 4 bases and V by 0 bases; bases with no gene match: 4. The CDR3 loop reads CAWSVSGSPYNEQFC. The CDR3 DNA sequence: TGTGCCTGGAGTGTTAGCGGGAGCCCTTACAATGAGCAGTTCTGC.

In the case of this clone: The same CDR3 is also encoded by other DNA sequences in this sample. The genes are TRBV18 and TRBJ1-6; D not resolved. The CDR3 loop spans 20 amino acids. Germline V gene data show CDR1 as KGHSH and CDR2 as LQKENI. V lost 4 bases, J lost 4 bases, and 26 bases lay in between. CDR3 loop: CASSRNPSYIEQYYNSPLHF. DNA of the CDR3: TGTGCCAGCTCACGAAACCCCAGCTACATCGAACAGTATTATAATTCACCCCTCCACTTT. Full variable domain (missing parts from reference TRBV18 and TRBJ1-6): NAGVMQNPRHLVRRRGQEARLRCSPMKGHSHVYWYRQLPEEGLKFMVYLQKENIIDESGMPKERFSAEFPKEGPSILRIQQVVRGDSAAYFCASSRNPSYIEQYYNSPLHFGNGTRLTVT.

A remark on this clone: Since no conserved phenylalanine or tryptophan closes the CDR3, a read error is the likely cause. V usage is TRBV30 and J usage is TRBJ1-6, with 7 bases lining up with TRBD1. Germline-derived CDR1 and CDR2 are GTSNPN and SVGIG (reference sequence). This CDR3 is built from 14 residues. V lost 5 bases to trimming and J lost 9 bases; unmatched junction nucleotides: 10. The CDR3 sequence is CAWDVGGGGSPLHS. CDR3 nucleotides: TGTGCCTGGGACGTTGGAGGGGGCGGTTCACCCCTCCACTCT.